A selection of T cell receptor beta chains follows, all from one sample in a study of response to subunit inactivated influenza vaccine. From the RT-PCR reads, TCRdb called clonotypes with MiXCR, one entry per CDR3 protein. The repertoire has 500,000 to 550,000 distinct CDR3 sequences, under 25% of them found once; the top ten carry approximately 2.9%. The same data also went into a second study, on T cells expressing NK-cell markers.

This specimen consisted of CD4+ T cells sorted from PBMCs, obtained 12 days after vaccination. These receptors were collected from a man aged 45-65 years who received an inactivated influenza vaccine. Both conserved end residues are part of each CDR3. Fields, in order: D gene, V gene, J gene, clone size, CDR3 DNA, CDR3 protein. D genes are given only for firm matches. Expanded clones get a size class; other rows say once, few or many, or leave the size out.

D gene: .; V gene: TRBV12-3/TRBV12-4; J gene: TRBJ2-7; clone size: .; CDR3 DNA: TGTGCCAGCAGTTTATCGGGGGCAGGGCGCTACGAGCAGTACTTC; CDR3 protein: CASSLSGAGRYEQYF
D gene: .; V gene: TRBV12-3/TRBV12-4; J gene: TRBJ2-1; clone size: .; CDR3 DNA: TGTGCCAGCAGTTCCTCACATACCCACAATGAGCAGTTCTTC; CDR3 protein: CASSSSHTHNEQFF
D gene: .; V gene: TRBV7-9; J gene: TRBJ1-1; clone size: .; CDR3 DNA: TGTGCCAGCAGTACACAAACTGAAGCTTTCTTT; CDR3 protein: CASSTQTEAFF
D gene: .; V gene: TRBV7-8; J gene: TRBJ2-1; clone size: few; CDR3 DNA: TGTGCCAGCAGCTTAGCCCGTAGCCCCTACAATGAGCAGTTCTTC; CDR3 protein: CASSLARSPYNEQFF
D gene: .; V gene: TRBV4-2; J gene: TRBJ1-5; clone size: few; CDR3 DNA: TGTGCCAGCAGCCAAGACAGGGTTTATAGCAATCAGCCCCAGCATTTT; CDR3 protein: CASSQDRVYSNQPQHF
D gene: .; V gene: TRBV6-5; J gene: TRBJ1-2; clone size: few; CDR3 DNA: TGTGCCAGCAGTTACTCGGGACGGCCGGGCTACACCTTC; CDR3 protein: CASSYSGRPGYTF
D gene: TRBD1; V gene: TRBV29-1; J gene: TRBJ2-6; clone size: .; CDR3 DNA: TGCAGCGTTGGACAGGGGGGCTCTGGGGCCAACGTCCTGACTTTC; CDR3 protein: CSVGQGGSGANVLTF
D gene: TRBD1; V gene: TRBV18; J gene: TRBJ1-2; clone size: .; CDR3 DNA: TGTGCCAGCTCCTCCGGACAGGCCTATGGCTACACCTTC; CDR3 protein: CASSSGQAYGYTF
D gene: .; V gene: TRBV5-1; J gene: TRBJ1-3; clone size: .; CDR3 DNA: TGCGCCAGCAGCTGGGACGGCCGCTCTGGAAACACCATATATTTT; CDR3 protein: CASSWDGRSGNTIYF
D gene: TRBD1; V gene: TRBV29-1; J gene: TRBJ2-7; clone size: .; CDR3 DNA: TGCAGCGGAGGGGGACAGGGTGGCGAGCAGTACTTC; CDR3 protein: CSGGGQGGEQYF
D gene: .; V gene: TRBV7-6; J gene: TRBJ2-7; clone size: few; CDR3 DNA: TGTGCCAGCAGCTACCTCTTGGCACCCGTAAGCGAGCAGTACTTC; CDR3 protein: CASSYLLAPVSEQYF
D gene: .; V gene: TRBV29-1; J gene: TRBJ2-7; clone size: few; CDR3 DNA: TGCAGCGTTGATTCCGGGGCAGGGTACGAGCAGTACTTC; CDR3 protein: CSVDSGAGYEQYF
D gene: TRBD1; V gene: TRBV29-1; J gene: TRBJ2-7; clone size: few; CDR3 DNA: TGCAGCGTTACCTGGACAGGGGTTGGTGAGCAGTACTTC; CDR3 protein: CSVTWTGVGEQYF
D gene: .; V gene: TRBV20-1; J gene: TRBJ2-2; clone size: .; CDR3 DNA: TGCAGTGCTAGAGTATTGGGGAACACCGGGGAGCTGTTTTTT; CDR3 protein: CSARVLGNTGELFF
D gene: TRBD1; V gene: TRBV9; J gene: TRBJ2-1; clone size: .; CDR3 DNA: TGTGCCAGCAGCGCCTGGACAGGGACCAGTTACAATGAGCAGTTCTTC; CDR3 protein: CASSAWTGTSYNEQFF
D gene: .; V gene: TRBV20-1; J gene: TRBJ2-6; clone size: few; CDR3 DNA: TGCAGTGCTATAGGAGGGGCCCGCTCTGGGGCCAACGTCCTGACTTTC; CDR3 protein: CSAIGGARSGANVLTF
D gene: .; V gene: TRBV7-2; J gene: TRBJ2-7; clone size: many; CDR3 DNA: TGTGCCAGCAGCCTGGGGGGGGCACTCTACGAGCAGTACTTC; CDR3 protein: CASSLGGALYEQYF
D gene: .; V gene: TRBV5-1; J gene: TRBJ2-3; clone size: few; CDR3 DNA: TGCGCCAGCACCACTTGGGGCACAGGGAACACAGATACGCAGTATTTT; CDR3 protein: CASTTWGTGNTDTQYF
D gene: TRBD2; V gene: TRBV10-3; J gene: TRBJ2-2; clone size: .; CDR3 DNA: TGTGCCATCAGAGCGACTAGCGGGGGGACGAACACCGGGGAGCTGTTTTTT; CDR3 protein: CAIRATSGGTNTGELFF
D gene: TRBD2; V gene: TRBV10-3; J gene: TRBJ2-1; clone size: .; CDR3 DNA: TGTGCCACAGACGTTACCGGGACTAGCAATGAGCAGTTCTTC; CDR3 protein: CATDVTGTSNEQFF
D gene: TRBD2; V gene: TRBV6-2/TRBV6-3; J gene: TRBJ2-5; clone size: few; CDR3 DNA: TGTGCCAGCAGACGGGAGGTGGGCCAGTACTTC; CDR3 protein: CASRREVGQYF
D gene: .; V gene: TRBV4-3; J gene: TRBJ1-2; clone size: many; CDR3 DNA: TGCGCCAGCAGCCAAGATCACAGGTCTAATGGCTACACCTTC; CDR3 protein: CASSQDHRSNGYTF
D gene: .; V gene: TRBV4-1; J gene: TRBJ1-2; clone size: .; CDR3 DNA: TGCGCCAGCAGCCAAGGAAGGGTTGGCCCGTATGGCTACACCTTC; CDR3 protein: CASSQGRVGPYGYTF
D gene: .; V gene: TRBV7-2; J gene: TRBJ2-2; clone size: many; CDR3 DNA: TGTGCCAGCAGCTCCGGAGGGGTCAACACCGGGGAGCTGTTTTTT; CDR3 protein: CASSSGGVNTGELFF
D gene: .; V gene: TRBV4-3; J gene: TRBJ1-3; clone size: .; CDR3 DNA: TGCGCCAGCAGCCAAGATGGGCCGGTCTCTGGAAACACCATATATTTT; CDR3 protein: CASSQDGPVSGNTIYF
D gene: .; V gene: TRBV14; J gene: TRBJ2-1; clone size: few; CDR3 DNA: TGTGCCAGCAGCCAAGAAAGAGGACGGCGGGCTTACAATGAGCAGTTCTTC; CDR3 protein: CASSQERGRRAYNEQFF
D gene: .; V gene: TRBV20-1; J gene: TRBJ2-5; clone size: .; CDR3 DNA: TGCAGTGCTAGGACGGATCAAGAGACCCAGTACTTC; CDR3 protein: CSARTDQETQYF
D gene: .; V gene: TRBV20-1; J gene: TRBJ1-1; clone size: few; CDR3 DNA: TGCAGTGCTAAAACGACAGGGAACACTGAAGCTTTCTTT; CDR3 protein: CSAKTTGNTEAFF
D gene: .; V gene: TRBV7-2; J gene: TRBJ2-5; clone size: .; CDR3 DNA: TGTGCCAGCAGCTCAACGGGGGCTCGGACCCAGTACTTC; CDR3 protein: CASSSTGARTQYF
D gene: .; V gene: TRBV7-2; J gene: TRBJ1-2; clone size: .; CDR3 DNA: TGTGCCAGCAGCCTCACTAACGACTATGGCTACACCTTC; CDR3 protein: CASSLTNDYGYTF
D gene: .; V gene: TRBV5-1; J gene: TRBJ2-6; clone size: few; CDR3 DNA: TGCGCCAGCAGCTTGGGCCGGGGGACAGCTGGGGCCAACGTCCTGACTTTC; CDR3 protein: CASSLGRGTAGANVLTF
D gene: .; V gene: TRBV4-1; J gene: TRBJ1-1; clone size: .; CDR3 DNA: TGCGCCAGCAGCCAAGATCGAATAGGGTCCATGAACACTGAAGCTTTCTTT; CDR3 protein: CASSQDRIGSMNTEAFF
D gene: TRBD1; V gene: TRBV28; J gene: TRBJ1-1; clone size: .; CDR3 DNA: TGTGCCAGCAGGCGGGACAGGGTCACTGAAGCTTTCTTT; CDR3 protein: CASRRDRVTEAFF
D gene: TRBD1; V gene: TRBV5-1; J gene: TRBJ2-7; clone size: .; CDR3 DNA: TGCGCCAGCAGCTCCCTTAGACAGGGACCCTACGAGCAGTACTTC; CDR3 protein: CASSSLRQGPYEQYF
D gene: .; V gene: TRBV7-2; J gene: TRBJ2-3; clone size: few; CDR3 DNA: TGTGCCAGCAGCTTAGAGGTATATGGAGGGGATCCGCAGTATTTT; CDR3 protein: CASSLEVYGGDPQYF
D gene: .; V gene: TRBV3-1; J gene: TRBJ2-4; clone size: .; CDR3 DNA: TGTGCCAGCAGCCAAGGGGGCAGCCTTCAGTACTTC; CDR3 protein: CASSQGGSLQYF